This TCR beta chain was recovered during a study of neurological immune-mediated disorders. Study at large: The 35 or so multiple sclerosis patients comprised around 30 relapsing-remitting and 3 secondary progressive cases.

TCRdb reprocessed the 5' RACE reads with MiXCR, giving one entry per CDR3 protein. The data show under 25,000 distinct CDR3 sequences, approximately 2.5% seen once. In its sample, this clonotype was seen many times. Its specificity is not known. The CDR3 spans 11 residues. V was pared by 9 bases and J by 10 bases, with 8 bases of the junction left unmatched. Germline V CDR1 and CDR2: MNHEY, SVGAGI. Study-level points and caveats: The greatest TCR clonal expansion occurred in HTLV-1-associated myelopathy and the least in multiple sclerosis, which fell below healthy controls.

The chain combines TRBV6-5 with TRBJ1-2, with 7 bases matching TRBD1. The TCR comes from a woman between 18 and 29 years old with multiple sclerosis. The sequencing sample was made of PBMCs. CDR3 sequence (DNA): TGTGCCAGTTCGGAGGGGGCCGTCTACACCTTC. It translates to CASSEGAVYTF.